This T cell receptor (beta chain) appears in the sequencing data of a study of CD8 T cells in ankylosing spondylitis. There are a few counts of this clonotype. Quantitative molecular-barcoded 5'-RACE generated the TCR beta libraries. MiXCR, applied by TCRdb to the 5' RACE reads, yields one record per CDR3 protein. This sample has 250,000 to 300,000 distinct CDR3 sequences; approximately 20% occur once, and the top ten carry around 8%. The V end was cut by 4 bases, the J end by 4 bases, with 16 bases between. The CDR3 has 16 residues. The V call is TRBV12-3 or TRBV12-4, the J call TRBJ2-2, with D maybe TRBD1 (6 bases). The TCR comes from a male donor with ankylosing spondylitis or in good health (not recorded which). Sequencing was done on a sample of blood, either unsorted or a sorted T cell fraction (not recorded which). CDR3 nucleotide sequence: TGTGCCAGCAGTTACGGACAGCCCTTGAGCACCGGGGAGCTGTTTTTT. It specifies CASSYGQPLSTGELFF.